This T cell receptor (beta chain) was identified during a study of T cells in Graves' hyperthyroidism and ophthalmopathy. Study-level background: Peripheral blood specimens were obtained at initial diagnosis, prior to any treatment.

Losses at the gene ends were 0 bases for V and 1 base for J; bases not matched to a gene: 13. Germline V lookup: CDR1 DFQATT, CDR2 SNEGSKA (reference sequence). The CDR3 runs to 18 residues. Worth noting for this clonotype: Its antigen remains unknown.

Study conclusions and caveats: A model of 13 V-J features distinguished ophthalmopathy from stable hyperthyroidism.

There were TCR beta CDR3 regions amplified from RNA transcripts. During a first-round RT-PCR of the TCR CDR3, the HTBI primer set was used. Via MiXCR, TCRdb re-called the multiplex PCR reads, giving one row per CDR3 protein. The table records hundreds of thousands of distinct CDR3 sequences, approximately 23% of them present only once. The receptor's source is a man aged 30-40 years with Graves' ophthalmopathy. The rearrangement uses TRBV20-1 and TRBJ2-7; 9 bases are a match to TRBD2. The sequenced material came from blood. The CDR3 sequence is CSARDRHRGSGGSYEQYF. DNA for the CDR3: TGCAGTGCTAGAGATCGCCATAGGGGTAGCGGGGGATCCTACGAGCAGTACTTC.